This T cell receptor (beta chain) is from a study of T cell responses to AZD1222 COVID-19 vaccine. Trimming removed 0 bases at V and 0 bases at J, with 15 bases between. The CDR3 extends over 17 amino acids. CDR1 and CDR2 (germline): SGDLS, YYNGEE. Profiling relied on immunoSEQ multiplex PCR, and the TCRdb table lists in-frame clones only, not all of them. The sample lists 120,000 or so clones, more than 70% occurring once. The rearrangement uses TRBV9 and TRBJ1-1, with D hard to call. The source was peripheral blood, collected on day 0 of AZD1222 vaccination. The sequence was collected from an adult in good health. The CDR3 reads CASSVGSMGEMNTEAFF. The CDR3 nucleotides read TGTGCCAGCAGCGTAGGAAGTATGGGCGAGATGAACACTGAAGCTTTCTTT.